This record concerns one TCR beta chain sequence. The specificity of this receptor is unknown. Base qualities are missing; no much larger clone stands one base away. The data originate from a study of T cell responses to AZD1222 COVID-19 vaccine (dated by TCRdb to the early 2020s). Broadly, across the study: AZD1222 recipients whose second dose came at about 4 weeks and those whose second dose came at about 12 weeks were combined into one group, since spike-specific TCR depth and breadth did not differ between the two schedules. A total of approximately 250 trial participants underwent TCR sequencing, of whom nearly 210 had received two doses of AZD1222 and about 25 had received two doses of the MenACWY control vaccine. Trial participants were enrolled by age into subgroups of 18-55, 56-69 and 70-plus years, and around 150, 28 and 57 TCR-sequenced participants, respectively, were included in these subgroups. Overall study outcomes, separate from this receptor: Reportedly, almost half of the unique spike-specific TCRs recognized epitopes lying outside the regions that are mutated in the B.1.351 and B.1.1.7 variants. In the small 56-69-year group, the increase in depth fell short of significance, most likely because of low power. Most participants were white British and females outnumbered males, and the authors suggested that clonal diversity may have been underestimated. Conclusions about previously exposed vaccinees were limited because only six AZD1222 recipients were SARS-CoV-2 seropositive at baseline. Because no samples from the day 14 peak response were available, repertoires could be characterized only after the peak T cell response. After two AZD1222 doses, both the breadth and the depth of spike-specific TCRs were significantly higher than at day 0 and than in MenACWY recipients. Vaccine-associated CD4 TCRs spanned the whole spike protein, with dominant responses in regions 160-218 and 743-854.

Germline trimming: 10 bases from V, 1 base from J; junction bases outside gene matches: 13. Based on the germline V gene (reference sequence), the CDR1 and CDR2 sequences are WNHNN and SYGVQD. There are 17 amino acids in the CDR3, from cysteine to phenylalanine inclusive. CDR3 DNA is the only sequence kept; it has 51 bases, read in frame from the first base. The CDR3 regions of human TCRbeta chains were analyzed by immunosequencing. On the authors' methods: Repertoire TCRs were checked for matches against a reference library of SARS-CoV-2-specific TCRs that had been generated using the MIRA antigen-specificity platform. Breadth meant the fraction of unique TCRs that were SARS-CoV-2-associated, whereas depth meant the fraction of total T cells that were SARS-CoV-2-associated. Each spike-specific TCR was assigned to its reactive spike region and to a CD4 or CD8 class using the MIRA data. Log10-transformed breadth and depth values were compared by one-way ANOVA with Sidak's multiple comparisons tests. The immuneACCESS repertoire file appears here via TCRdb, limited to in-frame rearrangements. These files lack a portion of the clones; in checked studies, under half of the deficit traces to unresolved V genes, and the cause of the others is not known. The V and J calls and clone size come from that table; D and trimming were worked out from the DNA. The sample yields around 160,000 clones; approximately 91% were counted once. The ten largest clones represent more than 5.5% of the sample.

This sample's time point label indicates: baseline before first vaccination. Samples from vaccinated people were obtained from the UK trials COV001 and COV002, which included a single-blind randomized controlled phase 2/3 trial of AZD1222 (ChAdOx1 nCoV-19) in healthy adults. Trial participant PBMC samples were collected at day 0 and day 28 after the second dose for TCRbeta chain sequencing. The V gene is TRBV10-1 and the J gene is TRBJ2-1; a stretch of 10 junction bases matches TRBD1. This TCR derives from an adult in good health. The sequencing here drew on peripheral blood, taken on day 0 of AZD1222 vaccination. This receptor carries the CDR3 CAIPLRQGACSYNEQFF. DNA sequence: TGCGCCATCCCCTTGCGACAGGGGGCCTGTTCCTACAATGAGCAGTTCTTC.